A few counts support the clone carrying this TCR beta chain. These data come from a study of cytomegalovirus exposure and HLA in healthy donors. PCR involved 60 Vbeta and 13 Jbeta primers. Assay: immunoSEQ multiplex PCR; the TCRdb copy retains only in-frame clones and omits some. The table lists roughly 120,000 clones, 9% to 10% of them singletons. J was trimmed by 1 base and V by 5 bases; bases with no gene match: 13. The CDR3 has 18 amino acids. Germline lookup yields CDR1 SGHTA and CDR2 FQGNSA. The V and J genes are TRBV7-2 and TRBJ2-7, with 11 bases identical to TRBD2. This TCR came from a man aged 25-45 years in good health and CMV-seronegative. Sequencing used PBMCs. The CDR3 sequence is CASSRSVGLAGGSYEQYF. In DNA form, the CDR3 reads TGTGCCAGCAGCCGCTCAGTGGGGCTAGCGGGGGGTTCCTACGAGCAGTACTTC.